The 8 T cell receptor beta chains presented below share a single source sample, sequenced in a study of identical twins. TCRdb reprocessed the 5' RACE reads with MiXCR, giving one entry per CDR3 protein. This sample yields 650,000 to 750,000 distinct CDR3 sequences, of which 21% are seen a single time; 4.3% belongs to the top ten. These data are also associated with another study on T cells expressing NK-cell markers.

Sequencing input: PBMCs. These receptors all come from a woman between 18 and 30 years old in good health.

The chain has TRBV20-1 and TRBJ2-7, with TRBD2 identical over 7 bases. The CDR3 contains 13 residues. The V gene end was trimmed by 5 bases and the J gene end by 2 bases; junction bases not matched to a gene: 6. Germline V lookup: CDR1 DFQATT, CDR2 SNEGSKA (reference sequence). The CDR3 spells CSAVGGGAYEQYF. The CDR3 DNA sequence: TGCAGTGCTGTGGGGGGAGGGGCCTACGAGCAGTACTTC.

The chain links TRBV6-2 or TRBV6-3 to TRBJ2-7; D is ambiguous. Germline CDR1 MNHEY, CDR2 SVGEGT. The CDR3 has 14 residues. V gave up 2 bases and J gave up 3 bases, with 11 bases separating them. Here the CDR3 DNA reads TGTGCCAGCAGTTACCCCGGGTACATCTACGAGCAGTACTTC. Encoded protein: CASSYPGYIYEQYF.

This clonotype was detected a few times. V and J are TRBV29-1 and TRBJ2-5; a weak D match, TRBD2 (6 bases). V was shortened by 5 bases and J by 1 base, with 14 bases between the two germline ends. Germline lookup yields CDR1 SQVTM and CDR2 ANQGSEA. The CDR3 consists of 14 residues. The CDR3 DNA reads TGCAGCGTTACCGGGACTGGTTTCCAAGAGACCCAGTACTTC. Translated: CSVTGTGFQETQYF.

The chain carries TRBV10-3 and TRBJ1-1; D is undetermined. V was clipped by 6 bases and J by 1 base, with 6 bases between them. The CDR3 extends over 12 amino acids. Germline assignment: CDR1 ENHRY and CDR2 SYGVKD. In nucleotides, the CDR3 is TGTGCCATCAGGACGGGGAACACTGAAGCTTTCTTT. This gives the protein CAIRTGNTEAFF.

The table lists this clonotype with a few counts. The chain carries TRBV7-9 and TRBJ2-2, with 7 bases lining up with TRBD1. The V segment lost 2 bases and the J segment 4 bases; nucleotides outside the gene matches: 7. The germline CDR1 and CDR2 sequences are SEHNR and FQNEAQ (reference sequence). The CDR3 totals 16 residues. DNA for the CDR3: TGTGCCAGCAGCTTACTTAGGGGGCGCAGCACCGGGGAGCTGTTTTTT. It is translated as CASSLLRGRSTGELFF.

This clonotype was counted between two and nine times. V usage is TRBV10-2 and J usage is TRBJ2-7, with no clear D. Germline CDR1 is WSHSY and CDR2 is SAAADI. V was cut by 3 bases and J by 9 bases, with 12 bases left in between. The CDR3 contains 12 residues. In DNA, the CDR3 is TGCGCCAGCAGTGATCTGTCATCCGTGCAGTACTTC. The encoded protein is CASSDLSSVQYF.

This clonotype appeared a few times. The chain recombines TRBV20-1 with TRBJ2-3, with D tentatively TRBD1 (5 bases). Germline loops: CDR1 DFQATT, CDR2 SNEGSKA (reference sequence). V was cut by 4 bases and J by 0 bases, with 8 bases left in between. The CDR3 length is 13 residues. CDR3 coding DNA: TGCAGTGCTATGACAGCTAGCACAGATACGCAGTATTTT. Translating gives CSAMTASTDTQYF.

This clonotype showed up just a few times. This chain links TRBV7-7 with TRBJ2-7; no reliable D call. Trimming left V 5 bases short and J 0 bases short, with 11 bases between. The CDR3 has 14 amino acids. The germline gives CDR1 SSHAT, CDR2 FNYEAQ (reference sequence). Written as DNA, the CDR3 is TGTGCCAGCAGCCCTGGGCCACTCTCCTACGAGCAGTACTTC. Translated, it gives CASSPGPLSYEQYF.